This passage covers 25 T cell receptor beta chains from one sample sequenced in a study of control samples from healthy donors and cancer patients. Profiled with immunoSEQ multiplex PCR; TCRdb holds only in-frame clones, not every one. This repertoire shows 95,000 to 150,000 clones, around 92% found once; its top ten account for less than 40%. The source material was blood. The receptor source for this set is a middle-aged man in good health.

This clone showed up just once. The CDR3 loop is CSVEFRGRGAEAFF. DNA of the CDR3: TGCAGCGTTGAATTTAGGGGGCGGGGAGCTGAAGCTTTCTTT. The chain carries TRBV29-1 and TRBJ1-1; 7 bases agree with TRBD1. V trimming: 2 bases; J trimming: 6 bases; junction bases outside the gene matches: 9. Germline assignment: CDR1 SQVTM and CDR2 ANQGSEA. The CDR3 covers 14 residues.

This clone has a single count. The gene calls are TRBV5-1 and TRBJ1-1; no firm D call. V gave up 0 bases and J gave up 1 base, with 7 bases separating them. The germline V gene encodes CDR1 SGHRS and CDR2 YFSETQ. The CDR3 contains 14 residues. The CDR3 here is CASSLVAGNTEAFF. The CDR3 DNA follows: TGCGCCAGCAGCTTGGTTGCGGGGAACACTGAAGCTTTCTTT.

J is TRBJ1-1 and V is TRBV24-1; D unresolved. This CDR3 comprises 10 residues. The V gene lost 5 bases and the J gene lost 6 bases, with 3 bases spanning the gap. CDR1 KGHDR and CDR2 SFDVKD come from the germline V gene. The CDR3 nucleotides read TGTGCCACCAGTGTGGCTGAAGCTTTCTTT. This translates into CATSVAEAFF.

The chain has TRBV6-5 and TRBJ2-2; the match to TRBD1 covers 9 bases. Trimming cost V 0 bases and J 6 bases; bases outside gene matches: 5. Germline CDR1 and CDR2: MNHEY and SVGAGI. CDR3 length equals 16 residues. CDR3 bases: TGTGCCAGCAGTTACTCGAGACAGGGGGGAGCCGGGGAGCTGTTTTTT. It yields the protein CASSYSRQGGAGELFF.

The chain employs TRBV5-1 and TRBJ1-2; 7 nucleotides line up with TRBD1. Germline trimming cut 4 bases from V and 4 bases from J; bases unmatched to any gene: 7. Germline V gene sequence: CDR1 SGHRS, CDR2 YFSETQ. This CDR3 region has 14 residues. The CDR3 region is CASSQDRASYGYTF. CDR3 coding DNA: TGCGCCAGCAGCCAAGACAGGGCCTCCTATGGCTACACCTTC.

This clone appeared a few times. The genes are TRBV7-9 and TRBJ1-5; possible D gene TRBD1, 6 bases. V was shortened by 5 bases and J by 4 bases, with 18 bases between the two germline ends. This CDR3 is 16 amino acids long. Germline V lookup: CDR1 SEHNR, CDR2 FQNEAQ (reference sequence). Here the CDR3 DNA reads TGTGCCAGCAGCCCAGGAGGGGGGCTTGGAAATCAGCCCCAGCATTTT. Translation gives CASSPGGGLGNQPQHF.

The chain recombines TRBV7-2 with TRBJ2-1; D perhaps matches TRBD1 (5 bases). Trimming removed 3 bases at V and 4 bases at J, with 13 bases between. CDR3 length equals 15 residues. The germline CDR1 and CDR2 sequences are SGHTA and FQGNSA. CDR3: CASSFVPGAYNEQFF. The CDR3 coding sequence is TGTGCCAGCAGCTTTGTTCCTGGGGCGTACAATGAGCAGTTCTTC.

The chain employs TRBV6-5 and TRBJ1-2; D is unclear. Trimming stripped 0 bases from V and 0 bases from J, with 11 bases between. This CDR3 is 16 amino acids long. The germline V gene has CDR1 MNHEY and CDR2 SVGAGI. The CDR3 loop reads CASSYSSETTNYGYTF. Here the CDR3 DNA reads TGTGCCAGCAGTTACTCGTCCGAGACGACTAACTATGGCTACACCTTC.

CDR3 nucleotides: TGTGCCAGCAGCCAAGACGCGGGGGCAGACTATGGCTACACCTTC. This encodes CASSQDAGADYGYTF. The chain employs TRBV3-1 (or the pseudogene TRBV3-2) and TRBJ1-2; weak D call: TRBD1 (6 bases). V lost 0 bases and J 3 bases, leaving 11 bases between the germline ends. Germline CDR1 LGHDT, CDR2 YNNKEL (reference sequence). The length of the CDR3 is 15 residues.

V is TRBV5-1 and J is TRBJ2-5, with TRBD2 identical over 10 bases. The CDR3 is 16 amino acids. Germline assignment: CDR1 SGHRS and CDR2 YFSETQ. Trimming at V came to 5 bases and at J to 2 bases, leaving 9 bases not matched to a gene. The CDR3 here is CASSLSGGVRQETQYF. The CDR3 nucleotides read TGCGCCAGCAGTTTAAGCGGGGGGGTTCGACAAGAGACCCAGTACTTC.

This chain uses TRBV14 with TRBJ1-2; D uncertain. The germline gives CDR1 SGHDN, CDR2 FVKESK. V dropped 2 bases and J dropped 7 bases, with 11 bases sitting between them. The CDR3 runs to 13 residues. The CDR3 sequence: CASSQSQAGGYTF. CDR3 in DNA: TGTGCCAGCAGCCAAAGTCAGGCGGGTGGCTACACCTTC.

The chain uses TRBV2 and TRBJ2-3; D not certain. This CDR3 region has 11 residues. Trimming took off 5 bases at V and 3 bases at J, with 3 bases between the two ends. Germline lookup yields CDR1 SNHLY and CDR2 FYNNEI. CDR3: CASSLTDTQYF. In DNA, the CDR3 is TGTGCCAGCAGTCTAACAGATACGCAGTATTTT. Looking up the rest from reference TRBV2 and TRBJ2-3 gives the full variable domain: EPEVTQTPSHQVTQMGQEVILRCVPISNHLYFYWYRQILGQKVEFLVSFYNNEISEKSEIFDDQFSVERPDGSNFTLKIRSTKLEDSAMYFCASSLTDTQYFGPGTRLTVL.

This clone was seen only a few times. The chain carries TRBV6-1 and TRBJ2-5; 8 bases match TRBD1. This CDR3 region has 14 residues. Germline V gene data show CDR1 as MNHNS and CDR2 as SASEGT. V lost 2 bases and J lost 5; bases outside the gene matches: 4. The CDR3 DNA sequence: TGTGCCAGCAGTGAATCAGGGGGCAGGGAGACCCAGTACTTC. Translated, it gives CASSESGGRETQYF.

This sequence joins TRBV19 and TRBJ1-1; the D is unclear. Trimming took off 6 bases at V and 3 bases at J, with 11 bases between the two ends. CDR1 and CDR2 from the germline V gene are LNHDA and SQIVND (reference sequence). The CDR3 sequence is 13 residues long. CDR3 in DNA: TGTGCCAGTAGATTTACCCCAGACACTGAAGCTTTCTTT. It encodes CASRFTPDTEAFF.

The chain has TRBV9 and TRBJ1-2; TRBD1 agrees at 10 bases. The ends lost 3 bases at V and 2 bases at J; junction bases unmatched: 4. CDR1 is SGDLS and CDR2 is YYNGEE in the germline V gene. This CDR3 spans 15 amino acids. The CDR3 coding sequence is TGTGCCAGCAGCGCCGGGACAGGGGTAAACTATGGCTACACCTTC. Translating it yields CASSAGTGVNYGYTF.

This sequence joins TRBV9 and TRBJ1-2; D perhaps matches TRBD1 (5 bases). V was cut by 2 bases and J by 5 bases, with 13 bases left in between. The CDR3 contains 14 residues. CDR1 is SGDLS, CDR2 YYNGEE, per germline. Here the CDR3 DNA reads TGTGCCAGCAGCGTCTCGAGGGGAGGATATGGCTACACCTTC. This gives the protein CASSVSRGGYGYTF.

V gene TRBV7-2 combines with J gene TRBJ1-1; a possible D gene is TRBD1 (5 bases). Between the trimmed V and J ends, which lost 3 bases and 1 base, there was a span of 9 bases. The CDR3 length is 14 residues. Per the germline V gene, CDR1 is SGHTA and CDR2 is FQGNSA. The CDR3 region has the DNA TGTGCCAGCAGCTTGCTTGGGGCGAACACTGAAGCTTTCTTT. Its translation: CASSLLGANTEAFF.

This sequence joins TRBV10-3 and TRBJ1-1, with a possible D match to TRBD1 (6 bases). The CDR3 is made up of 13 amino acids. Germline loops: CDR1 ENHRY, CDR2 SYGVKD. V lost 8 bases and J 1 base, leaving 11 bases between the germline ends. The CDR3 is CAIGQGWNTEAFF. DNA for the CDR3: TGTGCCATCGGGCAGGGGTGGAACACTGAAGCTTTCTTT.

This rearrangement joins TRBV24-1 to TRBJ2-2; no definite D call. The germline gives CDR1 KGHDR, CDR2 SFDVKD. V shed 4 bases and J shed 2 bases, with 13 bases lying between them. There are 16 residues in the CDR3. CDR3 nucleotide sequence: TGTGCCACCAGTGACCCGAGGAAGGGAAACACCGGGGAGCTGTTTTTT. This gives the protein CATSDPRKGNTGELFF.

Remarks on this clone: This CDR3 is also generated by other DNA sequences in the sample. The chain recombines TRBV7-6 with TRBJ1-3; D gene uncertain. Germline V gene data show CDR1 as SGHVS and CDR2 as FNYEAQ. V was shortened by 2 bases and J by 7 bases, with 9 bases between the two germline ends. This CDR3 comprises 13 residues. The CDR3 protein is CASSLNSGNTIYF. In DNA, the CDR3 is TGTGCCAGCAGCTTAAACAGTGGGAACACCATATATTTT.

The table lists this clone with a count of one. The V and J genes are TRBV3-1 (or the pseudogene TRBV3-2) and TRBJ1-2; 8 bases fit TRBD1. There are 13 residues in the CDR3. V lost 0 bases and J lost 12; bases outside the gene matches: 6. CDR1 is LGHDT, CDR2 YNNKEL, per germline (reference sequence). DNA of the CDR3: TGTGCCAGCAGCCAAGAATTGGCCAGGGGGCACACCTTC. It encodes CASSQELARGHTF.

V is TRBV2 and J is TRBJ1-4; D is unclear. Trimming stripped 3 bases from V and 4 bases from J, with 6 bases between. This CDR3 has 13 residues. The V gene's germline CDR1 is SNHLY and CDR2 FYNNEI. CDR3: CASSDLLNEKLFF. As DNA, the CDR3 is TGTGCCAGCAGTGACCTCCTTAATGAAAAACTGTTTTTT.

The V and J genes are TRBV3-1 (or the pseudogene TRBV3-2) and TRBJ2-3, with 15 positions matching TRBD2. Germline V CDR1 and CDR2: LGHDT, YNNKEL (reference sequence). This CDR3 has 16 amino acids. Trimming cost V 0 bases and J 8 bases; bases outside gene matches: 3. The CDR3 nucleotides are TGTGCCAGCAGCCAAGATATGGGACTAGCGGGGGGTACGCAGTATTTT. Translating it yields CASSQDMGLAGGTQYF.

The chain employs TRBV5-1 and TRBJ1-1; 8 bases line up with TRBD1. The ends lost 3 bases at V and 0 bases at J; junction bases unmatched: 7. This CDR3 is built from 16 residues. Germline V gives CDR1 SGHRS, CDR2 YFSETQ. The CDR3 coding sequence is TGCGCCAGCAGCTACCGGGACAGGTCTTTGAACACTGAAGCTTTCTTT. Amino acid sequence: CASSYRDRSLNTEAFF.

The rearrangement joins TRBV7-2 to TRBJ1-2; maybe TRBD1 (6 bases). The germline V and J ends were trimmed by 1 base and 0 bases, with 9 bases remaining between them. This CDR3 has 15 residues. Germline CDR1 is SGHTA and CDR2 is FQGNSA. The DNA for the CDR3 is TGTGCCAGCAGCTTAGGGGGACACCCTAACTATGGCTACACCTTC. Residues: CASSLGGHPNYGYTF.